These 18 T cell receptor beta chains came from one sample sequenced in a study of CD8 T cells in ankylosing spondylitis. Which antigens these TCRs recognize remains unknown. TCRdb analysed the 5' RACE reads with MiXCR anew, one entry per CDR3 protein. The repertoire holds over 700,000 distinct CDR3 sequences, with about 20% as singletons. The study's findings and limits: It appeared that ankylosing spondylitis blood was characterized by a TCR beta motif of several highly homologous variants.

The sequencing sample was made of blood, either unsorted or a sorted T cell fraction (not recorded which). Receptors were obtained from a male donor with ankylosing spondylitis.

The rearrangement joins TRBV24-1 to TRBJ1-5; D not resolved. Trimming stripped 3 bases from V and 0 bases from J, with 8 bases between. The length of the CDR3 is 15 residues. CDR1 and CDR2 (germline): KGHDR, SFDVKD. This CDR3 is CATSDHKNSNQPQHF. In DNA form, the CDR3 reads TGTGCCACCAGTGATCACAAGAATAGCAATCAGCCCCAGCATTTT.

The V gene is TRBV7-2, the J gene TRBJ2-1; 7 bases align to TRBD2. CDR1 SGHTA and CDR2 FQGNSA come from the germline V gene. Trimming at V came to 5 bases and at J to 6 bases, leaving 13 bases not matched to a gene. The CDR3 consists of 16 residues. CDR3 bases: TGTGCCAGCAGCCAAAGGGGCAGGGACTACCTCAATGAGCAGTTCTTC. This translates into CASSQRGRDYLNEQFF.

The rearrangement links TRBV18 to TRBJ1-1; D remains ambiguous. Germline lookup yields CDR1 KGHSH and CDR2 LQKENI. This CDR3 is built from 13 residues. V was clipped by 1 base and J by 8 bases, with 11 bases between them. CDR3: CASSPQKELEAFF. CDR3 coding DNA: TGTGCCAGCTCACCACAAAAGGAGCTAGAAGCTTTCTTT. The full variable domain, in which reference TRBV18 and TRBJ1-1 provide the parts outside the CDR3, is NAGVMQNPRHLVRRRGQEARLRCSPMKGHSHVYWYRQLPEEGLKFMVYLQKENIIDESGMPKERFSAEFPKEGPSILRIQQVVRGDSAAYFCASSPQKELEAFFGQGTRLTVV.

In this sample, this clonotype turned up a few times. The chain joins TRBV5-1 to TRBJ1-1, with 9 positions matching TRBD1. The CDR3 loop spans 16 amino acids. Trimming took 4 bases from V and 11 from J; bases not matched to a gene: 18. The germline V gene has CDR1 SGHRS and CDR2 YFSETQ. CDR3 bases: TGCGCCAGCAGCCCGGACACTCTACAGGGGGCGAAGACGGCTTTCTTT. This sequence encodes CASSPDTLQGAKTAFF. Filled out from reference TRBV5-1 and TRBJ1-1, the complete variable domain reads KAGVTQTPRYLIKTRGQQVTLSCSPISGHRSVSWYQQTPGQGLQFLFEYFSETQRNKGNFPGRFSGRQFSNSRSEMNVSTLELGDSALYLCASSPDTLQGAKTAFFGQGTRLTVV.

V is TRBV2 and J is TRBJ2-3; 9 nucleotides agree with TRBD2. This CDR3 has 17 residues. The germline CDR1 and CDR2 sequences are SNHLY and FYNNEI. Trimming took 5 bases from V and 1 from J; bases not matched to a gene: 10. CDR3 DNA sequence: TGTGCCAGCAGTCCTCCACCAAGGACTAGCGGCACAGATACGCAGTATTTT. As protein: CASSPPPRTSGTDTQYF.

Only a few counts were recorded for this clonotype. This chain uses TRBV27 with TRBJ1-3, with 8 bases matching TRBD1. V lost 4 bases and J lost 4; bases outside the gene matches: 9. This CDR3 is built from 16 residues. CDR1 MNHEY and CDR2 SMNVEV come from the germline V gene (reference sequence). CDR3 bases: TGTGCCAGCAGTTCCTTGGACAGGGCATACGGAAACACCATATATTTT. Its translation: CASSSLDRAYGNTIYF.

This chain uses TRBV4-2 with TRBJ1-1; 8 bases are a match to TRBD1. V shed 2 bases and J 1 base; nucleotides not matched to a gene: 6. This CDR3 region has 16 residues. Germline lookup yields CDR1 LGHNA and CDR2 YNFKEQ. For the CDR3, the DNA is TGTGCCAGCAGCCAAAATACGGACAGGGCGAACACTGAAGCTTTCTTT. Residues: CASSQNTDRANTEAFF.

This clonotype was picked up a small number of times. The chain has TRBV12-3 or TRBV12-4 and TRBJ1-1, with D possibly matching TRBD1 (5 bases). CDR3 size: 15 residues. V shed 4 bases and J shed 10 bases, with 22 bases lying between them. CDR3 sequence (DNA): TGTGCCAGCAGTTATTATCGGGACCCTTCGGTTGCAGCTTTCTTT. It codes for CASSYYRDPSVAAFF.

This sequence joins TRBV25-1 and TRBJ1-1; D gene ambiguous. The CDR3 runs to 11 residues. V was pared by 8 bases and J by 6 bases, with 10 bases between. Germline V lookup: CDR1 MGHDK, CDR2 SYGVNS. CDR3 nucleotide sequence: TGTGCCAGCGAATTGAGGGCTGAAGCTTTCTTT. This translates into CASELRAEAFF. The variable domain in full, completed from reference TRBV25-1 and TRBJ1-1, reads EADIYQTPRYLVIGTGKKITLECSQTMGHDKMYWYQQDPGMELHLIHYSYGVNSTEKGDLSSESTVSRIRTEHFPLTLESARPSHTSQYLCASELRAEAFFGQGTRLTVV.

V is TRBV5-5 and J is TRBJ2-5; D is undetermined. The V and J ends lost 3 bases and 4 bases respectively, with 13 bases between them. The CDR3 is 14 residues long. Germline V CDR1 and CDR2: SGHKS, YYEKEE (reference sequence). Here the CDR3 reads CASSSPRGLETQYF. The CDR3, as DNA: TGTGCCAGCAGCTCTCCCCGAGGATTAGAGACCCAGTACTTC.

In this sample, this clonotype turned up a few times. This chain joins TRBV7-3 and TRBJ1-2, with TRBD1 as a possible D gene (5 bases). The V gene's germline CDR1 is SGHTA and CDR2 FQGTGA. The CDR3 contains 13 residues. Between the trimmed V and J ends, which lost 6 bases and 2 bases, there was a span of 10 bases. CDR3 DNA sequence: TGTGCCAGCAGTTCCGGGACCAACTATGGCTACACCTTC. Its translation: CASSSGTNYGYTF.

CDR3 sequence: CASSLAWTEETQYF. DNA of the CDR3: TGTGCCAGCAGCTTAGCGTGGACCGAAGAGACCCAGTACTTC. The chain joins TRBV7-8 to TRBJ2-5, with D uncertain. The germline V gene encodes CDR1 SGHVS and CDR2 FQNEAQ. The V end lost 0 bases, the J end lost 3 bases, and 8 bases lay between the germline ends. This CDR3 contains 14 residues.

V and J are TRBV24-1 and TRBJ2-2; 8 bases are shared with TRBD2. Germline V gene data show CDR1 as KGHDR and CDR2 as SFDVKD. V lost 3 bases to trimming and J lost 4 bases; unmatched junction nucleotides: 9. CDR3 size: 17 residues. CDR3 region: CATSDRGGTASTGELFF. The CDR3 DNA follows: TGTGCCACCAGTGATCGGGGGGGTACGGCTAGCACCGGGGAGCTGTTTTTT.

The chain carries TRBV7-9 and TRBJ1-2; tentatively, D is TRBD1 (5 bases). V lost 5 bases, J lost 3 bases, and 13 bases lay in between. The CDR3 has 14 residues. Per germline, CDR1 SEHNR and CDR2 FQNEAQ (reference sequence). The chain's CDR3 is CASSETGAHYGYTF. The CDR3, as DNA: TGTGCCAGCAGCGAAACCGGGGCTCACTATGGCTACACCTTC. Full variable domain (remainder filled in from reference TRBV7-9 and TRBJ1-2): DTGVSQNPRHKITKRGQNVTFRCDPISEHNRLYWYRQTLGQGPEFLTYFQNEAQLEKSRLLSDRFSAERPKGSFSTLEIQRTEQGDSAMYLCASSETGAHYGYTFGSGTRLTVV.

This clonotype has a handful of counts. The chain's CDR3 is CSARALRASNSNQPQHF. The CDR3, as DNA: TGCAGTGCTAGAGCCCTGAGGGCTTCTAATAGCAATCAGCCCCAGCATTTT. The chain combines TRBV20-1 with TRBJ1-5, with D hard to call. Deletions cut 1 base from V and 0 bases from J, with 16 bases between. The CDR3 has 17 residues. Germline V gene data show CDR1 as DFQATT and CDR2 as SNEGSKA (reference sequence).

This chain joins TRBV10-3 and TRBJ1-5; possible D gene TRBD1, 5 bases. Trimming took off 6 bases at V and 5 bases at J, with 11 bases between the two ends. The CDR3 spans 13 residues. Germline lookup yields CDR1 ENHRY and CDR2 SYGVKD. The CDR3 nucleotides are TGTGCCATCAGGAATGACAGAGATCAGCCCCAGCATTTT. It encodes CAIRNDRDQPQHF.

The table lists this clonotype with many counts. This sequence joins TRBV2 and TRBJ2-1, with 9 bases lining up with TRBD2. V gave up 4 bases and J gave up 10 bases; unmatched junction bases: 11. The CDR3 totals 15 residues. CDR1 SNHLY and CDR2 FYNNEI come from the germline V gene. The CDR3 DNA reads TGTGCCAGCAGTGTCATGGTAGCGGGAGCTCGGGAGCAGTTCTTC. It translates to CASSVMVAGAREQFF.

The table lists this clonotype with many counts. The CDR3 nucleotides read TGCGCCAGCAGCCAAGGGAACAAGTACCAAGAGACCCAGTACTTC. Encoded protein: CASSQGNKYQETQYF. This sequence joins TRBV4-3 and TRBJ2-5; the D is unclear. Germline CDR1 reads LGHNA; CDR2 reads YSLEER. The CDR3 is made up of 15 amino acids. The germline V and J ends were trimmed by 1 base and 0 bases, with 9 bases remaining between them.